A selection of T cell receptor beta chains follows, all from one sample in a study of T-cell memory formation after mild COVID-19. Each CDR3 protein is one row after TCRdb ran MiXCR on the 5' RACE reads. The sample holds about 560,000 distinct CDR3 sequences; approximately 21% are singletons and the top ten take roughly 8.3%. Sequencing was carried out using PBMCs or a T cell subset sorted from them (not recorded which). These receptors were collected from an adult woman who had mild COVID-19 (a few samples of this study predate the infection). Cell type and time point are not known. The CDR3 runs from the conserved cysteine through the conserved F or W. D genes are given only for firm matches. A row's size may be missing; if present it is once, few, many or a size class.

-,-,TRBJ2-5,TRBV4-2,TGTGCCAGCAGCCAAGTAGGACTGACGTTCCAAGAGACCCAGTACTTC,CASSQVGLTFQETQYF
-,TRBD2,TRBJ2-5,TRBV7-3,TGTGCCAGCAGCTGGGGACTAGCAGAACAAGAGACCCAGTACTTC,CASSWGLAEQETQYF
few,-,TRBJ2-3,TRBV12-3/TRBV12-4,TGTGCCAGCAGCTGGGGGGAAGATACGCAGTATTTT,CASSWGEDTQYF
few,-,TRBJ1-3,TRBV7-6,TGTGCCAGCAGCCTATTGACAAGGGATCTTCCTGGAAACACCATATATTTT,CASSLLTRDLPGNTIYF
few,TRBD2,TRBJ2-3,TRBV24-1,TGTGCCACCAGTGATTTTCCAGCCCTGGGGGGGATAGATACGCAGTATTTT,CATSDFPALGGIDTQYF
many,TRBD1,TRBJ1-5,TRBV12-3/TRBV12-4,TGTGCCAGCAGTTCGGACAGGGCGGGTCAGCCCCAGCATTTT,CASSSDRAGQPQHF
-,-,TRBJ1-4,TRBV4-1,TGCGCCAGCAGCCAAGGCGGGGGGAATGAAAAACTGTTTTTT,CASSQGGGNEKLFF
many,-,TRBJ2-7,TRBV11-1,TGTGCCAGCAGCTTATTCAGGGGCTACGAGCAGTACTTC,CASSLFRGYEQYF
-,-,TRBJ2-1,TRBV24-1,TGTGCCACCAGTCAGGATAGGGGCGGACTCTTGCAGTTCTTC,CATSQDRGGLLQFF
-,TRBD1,TRBJ2-7,TRBV10-2,TGCGCCACCTCCCACGCGGGACAGGGGGCTTACGAGCAGTACTTC,CATSHAGQGAYEQYF
many,-,TRBJ2-1,TRBV7-6,TGTGCCAGCAGCTTACAACAGTACAATGAGCAGTTCTTC,CASSLQQYNEQFF
-,-,TRBJ2-3,TRBV24-1,TGTGCCACCAGTGACATGGACCCGGGGGTAGGCGGAGATACGCAGTATTTT,CATSDMDPGVGGDTQYF
-,-,TRBJ2-2,TRBV5-1,TGCGCCAGCAGCTTTCCGGGGGCGGGGACCGGGGAGCTGTTTTTT,CASSFPGAGTGELFF
few,TRBD2,TRBJ2-5,TRBV20-1,TGCAGTGCTAAAGATAGCGGGGGGCGAGAGACCCAGTACTTC,CSAKDSGGRETQYF
many,-,TRBJ2-3,TRBV5-1,TGCGCCAGCATGAGACAGGAGAGCACAGATACGCAGTATTTT,CASMRQESTDTQYF
-,TRBD2,TRBJ2-3,TRBV10-3,TGTGCCATCAGTGGCTCTAGCGGGGGTTACACAGATACGCAGTATTTT,CAISGSSGGYTDTQYF